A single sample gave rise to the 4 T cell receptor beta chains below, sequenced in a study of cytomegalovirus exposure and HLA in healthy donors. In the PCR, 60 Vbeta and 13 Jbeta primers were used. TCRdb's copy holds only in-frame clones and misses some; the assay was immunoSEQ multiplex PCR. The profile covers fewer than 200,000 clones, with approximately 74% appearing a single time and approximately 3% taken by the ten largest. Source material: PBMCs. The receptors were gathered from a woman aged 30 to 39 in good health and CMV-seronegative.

DNA for the CDR3: TGTGCCAGCAGCTTAAAGACAAGCTCCTACAATGAGCAGTTCTTC. Protein sequence: CASSLKTSSYNEQFF. V usage is TRBV7-2 and J usage is TRBJ2-1; D is unclear. Germline CDR1 is SGHTA and CDR2 is FQGNSA. This CDR3 spans 15 amino acids. The ends were cut back, 2 bases at V and 0 bases at J, with 8 bases in the middle.

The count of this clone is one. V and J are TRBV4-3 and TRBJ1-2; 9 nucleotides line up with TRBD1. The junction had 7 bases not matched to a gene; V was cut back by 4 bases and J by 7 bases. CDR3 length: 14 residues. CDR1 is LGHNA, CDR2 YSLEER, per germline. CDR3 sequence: CASSRRDRESGYTF. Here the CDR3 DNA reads TGCGCCAGCAGCCGCCGGGACAGGGAAAGTGGCTACACCTTC.

The CDR3 spells CASSQERAGNTIYF. The CDR3 region has the DNA TGTGCCAGCAGCCAAGAGAGGGCTGGAAACACCATATATTTT. This chain links TRBV4-2 with TRBJ1-3; D gene unclear. CDR1 is LGHNA and CDR2 is YNFKEQ in the germline V gene. Trimming pared 0 bases from V and 2 bases from J, leaving 5 bases between. There are 14 residues in the CDR3.

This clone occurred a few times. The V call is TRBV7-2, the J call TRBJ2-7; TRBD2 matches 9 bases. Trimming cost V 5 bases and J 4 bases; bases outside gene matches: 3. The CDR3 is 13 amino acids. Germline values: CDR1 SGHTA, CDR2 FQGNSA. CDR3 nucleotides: TGTGCCAGCAGCCGTCTAGCGGGGTACGAGCAGTACTTC. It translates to CASSRLAGYEQYF.